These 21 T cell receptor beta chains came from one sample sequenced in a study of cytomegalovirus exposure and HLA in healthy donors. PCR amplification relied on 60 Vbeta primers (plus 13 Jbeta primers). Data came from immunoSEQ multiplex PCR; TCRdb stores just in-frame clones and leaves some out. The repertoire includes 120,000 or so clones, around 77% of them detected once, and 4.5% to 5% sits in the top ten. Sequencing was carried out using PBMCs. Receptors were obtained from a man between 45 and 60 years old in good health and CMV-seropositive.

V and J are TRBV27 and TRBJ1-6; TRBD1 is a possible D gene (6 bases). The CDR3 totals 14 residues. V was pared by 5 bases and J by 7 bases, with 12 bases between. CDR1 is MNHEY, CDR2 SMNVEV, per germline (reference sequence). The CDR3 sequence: CASSPRQGNSPLHF. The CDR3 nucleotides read TGTGCCAGCAGTCCCCGGCAGGGGAATTCACCCCTCCACTTT.

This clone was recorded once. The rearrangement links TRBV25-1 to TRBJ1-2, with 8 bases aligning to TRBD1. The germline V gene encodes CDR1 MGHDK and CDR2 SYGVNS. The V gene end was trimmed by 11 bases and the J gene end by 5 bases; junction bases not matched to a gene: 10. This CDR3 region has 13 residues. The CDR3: CAGPGQDRYGYTF. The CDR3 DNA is TGTGCCGGACCGGGACAGGATAGGTATGGCTACACCTTC.

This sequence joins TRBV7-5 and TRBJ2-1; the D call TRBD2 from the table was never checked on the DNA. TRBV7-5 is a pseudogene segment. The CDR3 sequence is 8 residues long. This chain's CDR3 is CASVVEFF. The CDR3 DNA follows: TGTGCGTCGGTAGTTGAGTTCTTC.

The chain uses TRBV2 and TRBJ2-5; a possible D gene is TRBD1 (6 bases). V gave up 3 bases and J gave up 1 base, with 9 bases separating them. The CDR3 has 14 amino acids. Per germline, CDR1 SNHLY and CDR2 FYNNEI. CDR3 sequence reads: CASSDMTGQETQYF. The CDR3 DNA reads TGTGCCAGCAGTGATATGACAGGCCAAGAGACCCAGTACTTC.

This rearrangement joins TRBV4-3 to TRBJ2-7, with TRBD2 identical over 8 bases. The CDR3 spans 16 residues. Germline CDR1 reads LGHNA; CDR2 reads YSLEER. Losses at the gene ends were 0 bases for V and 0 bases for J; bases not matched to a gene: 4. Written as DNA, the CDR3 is TGCGCCAGCAGCCAAGATTTAAGCGGGAGCTCCTACGAGCAGTACTTC. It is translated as CASSQDLSGSSYEQYF.

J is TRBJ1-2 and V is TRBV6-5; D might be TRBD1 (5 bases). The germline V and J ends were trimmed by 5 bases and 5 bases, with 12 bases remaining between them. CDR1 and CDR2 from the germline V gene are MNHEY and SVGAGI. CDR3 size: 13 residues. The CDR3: CASSVSGGYGYTF. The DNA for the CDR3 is TGTGCCAGCAGTGTCTCGGGGGGGTATGGCTACACCTTC.

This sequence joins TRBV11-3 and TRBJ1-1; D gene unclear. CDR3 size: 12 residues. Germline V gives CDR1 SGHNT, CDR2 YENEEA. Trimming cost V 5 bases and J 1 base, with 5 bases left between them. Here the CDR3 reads CASSDWNTEAFF. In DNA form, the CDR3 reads TGTGCCAGCAGCGACTGGAACACTGAAGCTTTCTTT. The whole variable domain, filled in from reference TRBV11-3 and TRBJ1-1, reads EAGVVQSPRYKIIEKKQPVAFWCNPISGHNTLYWYLQNLGQGPELLIRYENEEAVDDSQLPKDRFSAERLKGVDSTLKIQPAELGDSAVYLCASSDWNTEAFFGQGTRLTVV.

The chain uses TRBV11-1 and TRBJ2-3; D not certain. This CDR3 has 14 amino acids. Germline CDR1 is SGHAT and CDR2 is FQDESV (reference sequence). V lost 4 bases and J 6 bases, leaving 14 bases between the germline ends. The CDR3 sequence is CASSSRVTPDTQYF. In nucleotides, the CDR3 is TGTGCCAGCAGCTCCCGGGTCACCCCCGATACGCAGTATTTT.

The CDR3 here is CASSRGGGVTDTQYF. In nucleotides, the CDR3 is TGTGCCAGCAGCCGAGGAGGAGGGGTGACAGATACGCAGTATTTT. The chain joins TRBV7-8 to TRBJ2-3; tentatively, D is TRBD2 (6 bases). With 5 bases removed from V and 3 bases from J, the gap between germline ends came to 15 bases. Per the germline V gene, CDR1 is SGHVS and CDR2 is FQNEAQ. This CDR3 has 15 amino acids.

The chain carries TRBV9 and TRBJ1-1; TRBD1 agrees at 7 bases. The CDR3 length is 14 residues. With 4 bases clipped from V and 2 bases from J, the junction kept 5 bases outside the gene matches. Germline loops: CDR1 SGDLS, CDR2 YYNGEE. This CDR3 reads CASSLGTANTEAFF. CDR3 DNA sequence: TGTGCCAGCAGCTTGGGGACAGCCAACACTGAAGCTTTCTTT.

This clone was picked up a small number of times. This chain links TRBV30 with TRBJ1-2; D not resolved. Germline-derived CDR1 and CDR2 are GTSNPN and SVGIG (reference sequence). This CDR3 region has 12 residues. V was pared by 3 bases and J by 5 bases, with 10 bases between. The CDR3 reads CAWRQHRYGYTF. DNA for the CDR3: TGTGCCTGGAGACAACACAGATATGGCTACACCTTC.

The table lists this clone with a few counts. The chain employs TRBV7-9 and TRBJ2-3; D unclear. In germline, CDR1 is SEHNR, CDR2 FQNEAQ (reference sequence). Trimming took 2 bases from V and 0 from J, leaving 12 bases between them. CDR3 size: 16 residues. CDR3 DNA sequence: TGTGCCAGCAGCTTATTGCGGATTACTAGCACAGATACGCAGTATTTT. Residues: CASSLLRITSTDTQYF.

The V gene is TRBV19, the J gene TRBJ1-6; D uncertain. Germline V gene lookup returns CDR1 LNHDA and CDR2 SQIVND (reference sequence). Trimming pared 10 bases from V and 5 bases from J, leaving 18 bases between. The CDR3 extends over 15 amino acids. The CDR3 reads CATDSGPEDNSPLHF. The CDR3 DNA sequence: TGTGCCACCGACTCGGGTCCTGAGGATAATTCACCCCTCCACTTT.

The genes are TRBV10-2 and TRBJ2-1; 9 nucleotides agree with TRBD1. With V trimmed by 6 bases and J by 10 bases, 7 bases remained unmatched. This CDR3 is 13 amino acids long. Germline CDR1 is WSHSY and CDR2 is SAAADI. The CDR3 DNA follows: TGCGCCAGCAGGCGGGACAGGGTTTGGGAGCAGTTCTTC. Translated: CASRRDRVWEQFF.

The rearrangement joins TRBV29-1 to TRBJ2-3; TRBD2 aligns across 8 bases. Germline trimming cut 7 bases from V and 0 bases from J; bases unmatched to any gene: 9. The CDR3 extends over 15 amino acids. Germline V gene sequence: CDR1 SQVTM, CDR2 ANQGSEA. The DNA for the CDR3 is TGCAGCGGGAAGCGGGGGCGGGTGAGCACAGATACGCAGTATTTT. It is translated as CSGKRGRVSTDTQYF.

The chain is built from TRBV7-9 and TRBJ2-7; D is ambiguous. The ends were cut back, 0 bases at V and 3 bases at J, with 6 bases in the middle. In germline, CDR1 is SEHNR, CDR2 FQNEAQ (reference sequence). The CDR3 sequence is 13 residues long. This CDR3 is CASSLAPIYEQYF. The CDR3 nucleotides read TGTGCCAGCAGCTTAGCACCTATCTACGAGCAGTACTTC.

The CDR3 sequence is CASRSSTQRPNIQYF. The CDR3 DNA follows: TGTGCCAGCAGGTCCTCGACACAACGCCCAAACATTCAGTACTTC. The J gene is TRBJ2-4, the V gene TRBV6-5; no clear D gene. V was trimmed by 6 bases and J by 6 bases, leaving 18 bases between them. Germline assignment: CDR1 MNHEY and CDR2 SVGAGI. CDR3 size: 15 residues.

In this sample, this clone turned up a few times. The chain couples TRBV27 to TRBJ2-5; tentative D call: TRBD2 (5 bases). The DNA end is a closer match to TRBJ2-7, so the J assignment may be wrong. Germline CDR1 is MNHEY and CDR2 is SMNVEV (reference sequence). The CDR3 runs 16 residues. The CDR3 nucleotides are TGTGCCAGCAACCCCGGACCGGGGTTGGGGTTCTACGAGCAGTACTTC. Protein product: CASNPGPGLGFYEQYF.

The CDR3 protein is CASSQEPNYEQYF. DNA for the CDR3: TGTGCCAGCAGCCAAGAGCCTAACTACGAGCAGTACTTC. The chain joins TRBV4-2 to TRBJ2-7; no clear D gene. Trimming took off 0 bases at V and 3 bases at J, with 6 bases between the two ends. The CDR3 length is 13 residues. CDR1 LGHNA and CDR2 YNFKEQ come from the germline V gene.

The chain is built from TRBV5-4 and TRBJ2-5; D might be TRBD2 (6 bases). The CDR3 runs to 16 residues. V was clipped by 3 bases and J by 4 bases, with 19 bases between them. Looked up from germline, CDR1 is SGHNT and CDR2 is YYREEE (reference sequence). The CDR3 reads CASSWRVSAGSETQYF. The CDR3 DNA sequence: TGTGCCAGCAGCTGGCGGGTTTCGGCGGGATCAGAGACCCAGTACTTC.

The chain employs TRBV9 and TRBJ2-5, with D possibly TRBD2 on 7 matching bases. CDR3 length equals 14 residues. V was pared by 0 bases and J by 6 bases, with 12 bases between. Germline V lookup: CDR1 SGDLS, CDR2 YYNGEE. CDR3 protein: CASSVDGGQKTQYF. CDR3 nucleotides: TGTGCCAGCAGCGTAGACGGGGGGCAAAAGACCCAGTACTTC.